This T cell receptor beta chain was captured by sequencing in a study of T-cell memory formation after mild COVID-19. The study's findings and limits: Memory sampled before infection contained some responding clones, suggesting cross-reactive memory joined.

In this sample, this clonotype turned up once. Its antigen is still unknown. The CDR3 has 16 amino acids. V lost 4 bases to trimming and J lost 6 bases, with 19 bases between them. Germline V gene lookup returns CDR1 SGDLS and CDR2 YYNGEE. TCRdb recomputed calls from the 5' RACE reads with MiXCR, one row per CDR3 protein. The sample yields 340,000 or so distinct CDR3 sequences, 10% to 15% seen once. Input material: PBMCs or a T cell subset sorted from them (not recorded which). This sequence was found in a man aged 18 to 30 who had mild COVID-19 (a few samples of this study predate the infection). Cell type and time point are not known. The chain has TRBV9 and TRBJ2-2, with D unresolved. DNA for the CDR3: TGTGCCAGCAGCAATAACCCTCCCAGGTCTTCCGGGGAGCTGTTTTTT. Protein product: CASSNNPPRSSGELFF.